The source of this T cell receptor (beta chain) is a study of intratumoral heterogeneity in liver cancer. With respect to the entire study: In the full roughly 13-patient cohort, the median age was around 69 years and the majority of patients were male. RNA-seq, DNA sequencing, TCR-seq and SNP array data from multiple regions of hepatocellular carcinoma specimens were combined in the study to investigate intratumor heterogeneity. Of the 71 multiregional samples collected from roughly 14 HCC patients in the overall cohort, some 50 were tumoral regions and approximately 20 were adjacent nontumoral regions.

Using the immunoSEQ assay, the TCR beta chain CDR3 regions were sequenced from genomic DNA. Rearranged VDJ segments were amplified with primers that anneal to V and J segments. Per the original workflow: The ImmunoSeq Analyzer software was used to compute clonality and richness metrics. Differentially abundant clones between regions were identified using Fisher's exact test plus a beta-binomial method for added stringency. TCRdb re-hosts the immuneACCESS table, in-frame sequences only. Its copies lack some clones; in the studies checked, an unresolved V gene accounts for under half of them, and the cause for the rest is not known. That table furnishes V, J and clone size, whereas the DNA furnished D and trimming. The sample table lists thousands of clones, around 72% of them with a count of one. Clones ranked in the top ten supply more than 20% of the sample. Every patient had early-stage hepatocellular carcinoma and received no therapy prior to surgical resection. None of the sampled areas showed macroscopic evidence of necrosis or hemorrhage. In a couple of patients, TCR sequencing (ImmunoSeq) was performed on multiple regions. Each frozen resection tissue sample was taken at least 1 cm away from every other sample. Samples with the label N were taken from nontumoral liver tissue next to the tumor. Genomic DNA was isolated from bulk tissue with the DNeasy blood and tissue kit.

V and J lose 0 bases and 3 bases, and a span of 10 bases separates them. Looking up the germline V gene (reference sequence) yields CDR1 SEHNR and CDR2 FQNEAQ. Reading from cysteine to phenylalanine, the CDR3 counts 15 amino acids. CDR3 DNA only is kept here, 45 bases in frame from base 1. Turning to this clone: Which antigen it targets is not known. No quality values exist for individual bases; no much larger clone is one base distant.

Summary of the overall study and its limitations: A relatively low patient number and under-sampled tumor-infiltrating lymphocyte representation were acknowledged by the authors as limitations.

Recombination linked TRBV7-9 to TRBJ2-3, with the D gene call left open. Sequenced material: tumor-adjacent normal tissue, taken before any cancer treatment. The sequence was collected from a man in his 70s with hepatocellular carcinoma. The CDR3 loop reads CASSLAVLPTDTQYF. The sequence in DNA is TGTGCCAGCAGCTTAGCCGTTTTGCCGACAGATACGCAGTATTTT.